By frequency, the clone carrying this T cell receptor beta chain is medium-sized (0.01 to 0.1%). Its cognate antigen is unknown. Multiplex touch-down PCR amplified TRB using TRB-A and TRB-B pools in one tube. From its re-call of the multiplex PCR reads, TCRdb lists each CDR3 protein once, without DNA. Here the sample table reports under 9,000 distinct CDR3 sequences. The data were obtained in a study of T cell clusters in autoimmune cytopenias. Study conclusions and caveats: Physiological T cell clusters of healthy donors were apparently absent in primary autoimmune cytopenia patients.

TRB amplification used approximately 250 ng of peripheral blood genomic DNA. The sequence was obtained from a human donor with an autoimmune cytopenia or autoimmune hepatitis (not recorded which). The sequencing sample was made of peripheral blood.

CDR3: CASSGTGLTYEQYF. V is TRBV6-5 and J is TRBJ2-7; TCRdb returns TRBD1, unconfirmable since there is no DNA. The CDR3 spans 14 residues. Germline CDR1 is MNHEY and CDR2 is SVGAGI.